A selection of T cell receptor beta chains follows, all from one sample in a study of early T cells in non-severe SARS-CoV-2 infection. Each CDR3 protein is one row after TCRdb ran MiXCR on the 5' RACE reads. Of about 56,000 distinct CDR3 sequences in the sample, 10% were seen once. Material: whole blood. These receptors were collected from an adult who was a healthcare worker with PCR-confirmed SARS-CoV-2 infection or an uninfected control (not recorded which). Both conserved end residues are part of each CDR3. The order of the fields is V gene, D gene, clone size, CDR3 length, J gene, CDR3 DNA, CDR3 protein. A D gene is named only where the DNA matches it firmly. Clone size is shown for a subset of rows, as once, few, many or a class of expanded clone.

V: TRBV14; D: NA; size: NA; length: 13; J: TRBJ2-7; DNA: TGTGCCAGCAGCCAAGGCAGGGGCTACGAGCAGTACTTC; CDR3: CASSQGRGYEQYF
V: TRBV5-4; D: NA; size: many; length: 17; J: TRBJ1-2; DNA: TGTGCCAGCAGCTCCAAACGGGGACATCCCCTATCGGACGGCTACACCTTC; CDR3: CASSSKRGHPLSDGYTF
V: TRBV5-1; D: NA; size: NA; length: 13; J: TRBJ1-5; DNA: TGCGCCAGCAGCCCGGGAGAAAATCAGCCCCAGCATTTT; CDR3: CASSPGENQPQHF
V: TRBV7-9; D: NA; size: many; length: 14; J: TRBJ2-2; DNA: TGTGCCAGCAGCTCTACAGTAAAGACCGGGGAGCTGTTTTTT; CDR3: CASSSTVKTGELFF
V: TRBV11-2; D: NA; size: NA; length: 16; J: TRBJ1-1; DNA: TGTGCCAGCAGCTGGGGCCGAGGCAGGGGGAACACTGAAGCTTTCTTT; CDR3: CASSWGRGRGNTEAFF
V: TRBV7-2; D: NA; size: NA; length: 14; J: TRBJ2-3; DNA: TGTGCCAGCACCCTCGCACGGTCCACAGATACGCAGTATTTT; CDR3: CASTLARSTDTQYF
V: TRBV7-9; D: TRBD2; size: many; length: 16; J: TRBJ2-7; DNA: TGTGCCAGCAGCCCAAGGACTAGCGATCGTGGAAACGAGCAGTACTTC; CDR3: CASSPRTSDRGNEQYF
V: TRBV12-3/TRBV12-4; D: NA; size: many; length: 16; J: TRBJ2-6; DNA: TGTGCCAGCAGCCCTGACGGTAACTCTGGGGCCAACGTCCTGACTTTC; CDR3: CASSPDGNSGANVLTF
V: TRBV5-6; D: NA; size: NA; length: 15; J: TRBJ2-2; DNA: TGTGCCAGCAGCTCGGACACCACGAACACCGGGGAGCTGTTTTTT; CDR3: CASSSDTTNTGELFF
V: TRBV29-1; D: NA; size: many; length: 13; J: TRBJ2-5; DNA: TGCAGCGTTAGCAGGGTCGTTAAAGAGACCCAGTACTTC; CDR3: CSVSRVVKETQYF
V: TRBV19; D: NA; size: few; length: 14; J: TRBJ1-1; DNA: TGTGCCAGTAGTTCCACAGTCAGGGGCACTGAAGCTTTCTTT; CDR3: CASSSTVRGTEAFF
V: TRBV7-9; D: NA; size: NA; length: 13; J: TRBJ1-6; DNA: TGTGCCAGCAGCTCAGGGACGAATTCACCCCTCCACTTT; CDR3: CASSSGTNSPLHF
V: TRBV29-1; D: NA; size: NA; length: 13; J: TRBJ2-2; DNA: TGCAGCGTTGAAAACAGTCAGACCGGGGAGCTGTTTTTT; CDR3: CSVENSQTGELFF
V: TRBV12-3/TRBV12-4; D: NA; size: many; length: 15; J: TRBJ1-6; DNA: TGTGCCAGCAGTTCCCCACAGGGAGTAAATTCACCCCTCCACTTT; CDR3: CASSSPQGVNSPLHF
V: TRBV3-1; D: TRBD2; size: NA; length: 16; J: TRBJ2-5; DNA: TGTGCCAGCAGCCAGGGACTAGCGACTCACCAAGAGACCCAGTACTTC; CDR3: CASSQGLATHQETQYF
V: TRBV29-1; D: NA; size: medium-sized; length: 13; J: TRBJ1-2; DNA: TGCAGCGTTGAAGGTGGTGAGGTCTATGGCTACACCTTC; CDR3: CSVEGGEVYGYTF
V: TRBV6-1; D: TRBD1; size: few; length: 14; J: TRBJ1-5; DNA: TGTGCCAGCAGTGGGGACAGGGGCAATCAGCCCCAGCATTTT; CDR3: CASSGDRGNQPQHF
V: TRBV25-1; D: NA; size: NA; length: 13; J: TRBJ1-2; DNA: TGTGCCAGCAGTGAAAATGACCTACATGGCTACACCTTC; CDR3: CASSENDLHGYTF
V: TRBV20-1; D: TRBD2; size: many; length: 14; J: TRBJ2-3; DNA: TGCAGTGCTAGCACTAGCGGACGCACAGATACGCAGTATTTT; CDR3: CSASTSGRTDTQYF
V: TRBV3-1; D: NA; size: many; length: 12; J: TRBJ2-5; DNA: TGTGCCAGCAGCCGGCTCCCTGGGACCCAGTACTTC; CDR3: CASSRLPGTQYF
V: TRBV12-3/TRBV12-4; D: TRBD2; size: many; length: 15; J: TRBJ2-5; DNA: TGTGCCAGCAGTTCCTGGGTCGGGAGGGGCGAGACCCAGTACTTC; CDR3: CASSSWVGRGETQYF
V: TRBV29-1; D: TRBD2; size: NA; length: 14; J: TRBJ2-3; DNA: TGCAGCCTGACTAGCGGGACAAGCACAGATACGCAGTATTTT; CDR3: CSLTSGTSTDTQYF
V: TRBV15; D: NA; size: many; length: 16; J: TRBJ2-5; DNA: TGTGCCACCAGCCCGCCTTATTCCCCGGGGGCGAAGACCCAGTACTTC; CDR3: CATSPPYSPGAKTQYF
V: TRBV5-5; D: NA; size: many; length: 15; J: TRBJ2-3; DNA: TGTGCCAGCAGACGAGAGACAGCTTACACAGATACGCAGTATTTT; CDR3: CASRRETAYTDTQYF
V: TRBV3-1; D: NA; size: NA; length: 16; J: TRBJ2-3; DNA: TGTGCCAGCAGCCAAGAGGCCAGCGGAGTGTCAGATACGCAGTATTTT; CDR3: CASSQEASGVSDTQYF
V: TRBV4-3; D: TRBD2; size: few; length: 17; J: TRBJ2-3; DNA: TGCGCCAGCAGCCAAGATTCGCCTAGCGGGAATTCAGATACGCAGTATTTT; CDR3: CASSQDSPSGNSDTQYF
V: TRBV12-3/TRBV12-4; D: TRBD1; size: few; length: 13; J: TRBJ1-1; DNA: TGTGCCAGCAGGAACACAGGGGGCACTGAAGCTTTCTTT; CDR3: CASRNTGGTEAFF